A single sample is the source of the 23 T cell receptor beta chains below, sequenced in a study of T cells in narcolepsy. Clones were sequenced by immunoSEQ multiplex PCR, and TCRdb holds only the in-frame ones, with some missing. The sample carries tens of thousands of clones, about four fifths recorded once. Sequencing was performed on memory (CD45RA-) CD4+ T cells from blood. The receptors here all came from a human donor in good health.

This clone has only a few counts. The genes are TRBV4-3 and TRBJ1-6; D gene ambiguous. Per germline, CDR1 LGHNA and CDR2 YSLEER. There are 21 residues in the CDR3. The V gene lost 0 bases and the J gene lost 0 bases, with 21 bases spanning the gap. The CDR3 protein is CASSQDLVEGKLSSYNSPLHF. As DNA, the CDR3 is TGCGCCAGCAGCCAAGATTTAGTGGAGGGAAAACTGAGCTCCTATAATTCACCCCTCCACTTT.

The chain links TRBV6-6 to TRBJ2-1; a possible D gene is TRBD1 (5 bases). The CDR3 is 12 amino acids. In germline, CDR1 is MNHNY, CDR2 SVGAGI (reference sequence). Deletions cut 4 bases from V and 6 bases from J, with 7 bases between. This chain's CDR3 is CASSSQGNEQFF. The DNA of the CDR3 is TGTGCCAGCAGTTCGCAGGGCAATGAGCAGTTCTTC.

The genes are TRBV11-2 and TRBJ2-5, with D possibly TRBD2 on 7 matching bases. This CDR3 region has 15 residues. V lost 5 bases and J 2 bases, leaving 15 bases between the germline ends. CDR1 SGHAT and CDR2 FQNNGV come from the germline V gene. This CDR3 is CASSLWGGRQETQYF. In DNA, the CDR3 is TGTGCCAGCAGCCTCTGGGGGGGGCGGCAAGAGACCCAGTACTTC.

The sample holds a few counts of this clone. The chain employs TRBV19 and TRBJ1-1; D uncertain. Germline assignment: CDR1 LNHDA and CDR2 SQIVND (reference sequence). This CDR3 is built from 13 residues. V was clipped by 7 bases and J by 5 bases, with 14 bases between them. This chain's CDR3 is CASTGALGTEAFF. In nucleotides, the CDR3 is TGTGCCAGTACGGGCGCACTAGGGACTGAAGCTTTCTTT.

V and J are TRBV9 and TRBJ1-3, with D maybe TRBD1 (6 bases). The CDR3 consists of 16 residues. CDR1 and CDR2 (germline): SGDLS, YYNGEE. V was trimmed by 0 bases and J by 0 bases, leaving 10 bases between them. CDR3 residues: CASSVAGTLSGNTIYF. The CDR3 bases are TGTGCCAGCAGCGTAGCGGGGACACTCTCTGGAAACACCATATATTTT.

The rearrangement joins TRBV30 to TRBJ2-6; D gene ambiguous. V was trimmed by 3 bases and J by 0 bases, leaving 9 bases between them. The CDR3 sequence is 15 residues long. Germline V lookup: CDR1 GTSNPN, CDR2 SVGIG (reference sequence). CDR3 coding DNA: TGTGCCTGGAGAAGGCTCTCCTCTGGGGCCAACGTCCTGACTTTC. Residues: CAWRRLSSGANVLTF.

The chain couples TRBV6-6 to TRBJ2-7; no clear D gene. The CDR3 spans 14 residues. The germline V and J ends were trimmed by 5 bases and 2 bases, with 13 bases remaining between them. In germline, CDR1 is MNHNY, CDR2 SVGAGI (reference sequence). As DNA, the CDR3 is TGTGCCAGCAGTATCACAGCTCGGACCTACGAGCAGTACTTC. It is translated as CASSITARTYEQYF.

The CDR3 spells CASSRDMGTDTQYF. The CDR3 region has the DNA TGTGCCAGCAGCCGGGACATGGGCACAGATACGCAGTATTTT. The V gene is TRBV9, the J gene TRBJ2-3, with D possibly matching TRBD1 (6 bases). The germline CDR1 and CDR2 sequences are SGDLS and YYNGEE. Trimming pared 4 bases from V and 1 base from J, leaving 10 bases between. CDR3 length: 14 residues.

The chain joins TRBV9 to TRBJ2-3; 13 bases map to TRBD2. Germline CDR1 reads SGDLS; CDR2 reads YYNGEE. The CDR3 extends over 16 amino acids. With V trimmed by 6 bases and J by 2 bases, 6 bases remained unmatched. DNA for the CDR3: TGTGCCAGCAACATAGGGACTAGCGGGATCACAGATACGCAGTATTTT. Its translation: CASNIGTSGITDTQYF.

The chain carries TRBV28 and TRBJ1-2, with a tentative D call TRBD1 (5 bases). The CDR3 length is 14 residues. The V and J ends lost 2 bases and 2 bases respectively, with 9 bases between them. The germline V gene encodes CDR1 MDHEN and CDR2 SYDVKM. CDR3 loop: CASSLSAGNYGYTF. Here the CDR3 DNA reads TGTGCCAGCAGTTTAAGTGCAGGGAACTATGGCTACACCTTC.

The table lists this clone with a count of one. V is TRBV29-1 and J is TRBJ2-2; D may be TRBD1 or TRBD2 (6 bases each). V gave up 7 bases and J gave up 7 bases, with 13 bases separating them. The CDR3 runs to 12 residues. Germline CDR1 SQVTM, CDR2 ANQGSEA. The CDR3 loop is CSAQGGIGELFF. As DNA, the CDR3 is TGCAGCGCACAGGGAGGAATCGGGGAGCTGTTTTTT.

J is TRBJ1-1 and V is TRBV11-3; D remains unclear. The V end lost 4 bases, the J end lost 1 base, and 4 bases lay between the germline ends. This CDR3 has 12 residues. In germline, CDR1 is SGHNT, CDR2 YENEEA. Here the CDR3 reads CASSSSNTEAFF. CDR3 DNA: TGTGCCAGCAGCTCATCGAACACTGAAGCTTTCTTT. Combining the CDR3 with reference TRBV11-3 and TRBJ1-1 gives the whole variable domain EAGVVQSPRYKIIEKKQPVAFWCNPISGHNTLYWYLQNLGQGPELLIRYENEEAVDDSQLPKDRFSAERLKGVDSTLKIQPAELGDSAVYLCASSSSNTEAFFGQGTRLTVV.

The rearrangement links TRBV9 to TRBJ2-5, with unresolved D. From germline, CDR1 is SGDLS and CDR2 YYNGEE. The CDR3 runs 15 residues. V dropped 0 bases and J dropped 5 bases, with 14 bases sitting between them. Here the CDR3 DNA reads TGTGCCAGCAGCGTAGAGGCGGACCTCACCGAGACCCAGTACTTC. Protein: CASSVEADLTETQYF.

This chain uses TRBV2 with TRBJ2-3, with a tentative D call TRBD1 (7 bases). The CDR3 extends over 16 amino acids. Germline lookup yields CDR1 SNHLY and CDR2 FYNNEI. V shed 7 bases and J shed 0 bases, with 17 bases lying between them. The DNA for the CDR3 is TGTGCCAGCACCGTGGGGGGACAGACGAGCACAGATACGCAGTATTTT. Translation gives CASTVGGQTSTDTQYF.

V is TRBV9 and J is TRBJ1-5; a possible D gene is TRBD1 (5 bases). The CDR3 has 15 residues. Trimming pared 1 base from V and 6 bases from J, leaving 14 bases between. CDR1 is SGDLS and CDR2 is YYNGEE in the germline V gene. CDR3 nucleotide sequence: TGTGCCAGCAGCGTAAATTGGGGGTTAGGTCAGCCCCAGCATTTT. As protein: CASSVNWGLGQPQHF.

This rearrangement joins TRBV4-2 to TRBJ2-1, with TRBD2 identical over 8 bases. Germline CDR1 is LGHNA and CDR2 is YNFKEQ. This CDR3 is built from 14 residues. J lost 10 bases, V lost 1 base, and 6 bases had no gene match. The CDR3 DNA reads TGTGCCAGCAGCCAAGTGAGCGGGAGTAAAGAGCAGTTCTTC. Protein: CASSQVSGSKEQFF.

The J gene is TRBJ2-3, the V gene TRBV6-6; TRBD2 agrees at 11 bases. V shed 6 bases, J shed 6 bases, and the junction held 11 bases outside the gene matches. CDR1 and CDR2 from the germline V gene are MNHNY and SVGAGI (reference sequence). CDR3 size: 16 residues. The CDR3 nucleotides read TGTGCCAGCAGCTCTACTACTAGCGGGGGCGCGGATACGCAGTATTTT. Translated: CASSSTTSGGADTQYF.

This rearrangement joins TRBV6-5 to TRBJ1-2, with D maybe TRBD1 (5 bases). CDR3 length: 14 residues. V was cut by 5 bases and J by 4 bases, with 14 bases left in between. Germline V CDR1 and CDR2: MNHEY, SVGAGI. CDR3 in DNA: TGTGCCAGCAGTAAGATGGGACGGGGCTATGGCTACACCTTC. It encodes CASSKMGRGYGYTF.

CDR3 loop: CASSTNPNVKTQYF. The CDR3 bases are TGCGCCAGCAGCACGAACCCAAACGTAAAGACCCAGTACTTC. The gene calls are TRBV5-1 and TRBJ2-5; D not certain. Germline V gene sequence: CDR1 SGHRS, CDR2 YFSETQ. V was cut by 4 bases and J by 6 bases, with 16 bases left in between. The CDR3 length is 14 residues.

The rearrangement uses TRBV6-4 and TRBJ2-1; 12 nucleotides agree with TRBD2. J was trimmed by 6 bases and V by 3 bases; bases with no gene match: 9. This CDR3 is 17 amino acids long. Germline CDR1 reads MRHNA; CDR2 reads SNTAGT. The CDR3 bases are TGTGCCAGCAGTGATTCTAGCGGGAGGGTTCTTGGCAATGAGCAGTTCTTC. Its protein is CASSDSSGRVLGNEQFF.

This clone was seen a handful of times. The chain has TRBV7-2 and TRBJ1-4; tentative D call: TRBD1 (5 bases). The CDR3 consists of 15 residues. V was clipped by 5 bases and J by 8 bases, with 18 bases between them. From germline, CDR1 is SGHTA and CDR2 FQGNSA. CDR3: CASSARDGAYEKLFF. The DNA for the CDR3 is TGTGCCAGCAGCGCCAGGGACGGGGCTTACGAAAAACTGTTTTTT.

The CDR3 sequence: CASSQDLGLAANNEQFF. The CDR3 DNA is TGTGCCAGCAGCCAAGATCTGGGACTAGCGGCGAACAATGAGCAGTTCTTC. The chain has TRBV14 and TRBJ2-1, with 11 bases matching TRBD2. V trimming: 0 bases; J trimming: 5 bases; junction bases outside the gene matches: 6. Germline V gene data show CDR1 as SGHDN and CDR2 as FVKESK. The length of the CDR3 is 17 residues. Filled out from reference TRBV14 and TRBJ2-1, the complete variable domain reads EAGVTQFPSHSVIEKGQTVTLRCDPISGHDNLYWYRRVMGKEIKFLLHFVKESKQDESGMPNNRFLAERTGGTYSTLKVQPAELEDSGVYFCASSQDLGLAANNEQFFGPGTRLTVL.

This chain links TRBV19 with TRBJ1-1; the D gene is possibly TRBD1 (6 bases). The CDR3 contains 14 residues. The germline V gene encodes CDR1 LNHDA and CDR2 SQIVND (reference sequence). The V gene lost 7 bases and the J gene lost 0 bases, with 12 bases spanning the gap. CDR3: CASTPDRLNTEAFF. As DNA, the CDR3 is TGTGCCAGTACCCCGGACAGACTGAACACTGAAGCTTTCTTT.